This record looks at one TCR beta chain sequence and its context. Its antigen is undetermined. This sample stems from a study of shared clonotypes between healthy human individuals. The CDR3 sequence is 14 residues long. Trimming took 3 bases from V and 6 from J, leaving 13 bases between them. Germline CDR1 reads SGDLS; CDR2 reads YYNGEE. Study results and caveats: Inspection by rarefaction showed sorted-subset sequencing to be incomplete despite large depth.

Naive-designated CD8 cells lacked CD45RO, were positively enriched for CCR7, and omitted terminally differentiated effector memory CD45RA+ cells. Measured with immunoSEQ multiplex PCR; TCRdb has only the in-frame clones, and not every one. The sample has about 2,200,000 clones; just over 90% are singletons. This chain uses TRBV9 with TRBJ2-4, with a possible D match to TRBD1 (5 bases). Sequences were obtained from naive CD8+ T cells from PBMCs. The TCR was taken from a man aged 18 to 30 in good health. Some clones in this sample may be carry-over from other donors' samples. The CDR3 DNA follows: TGTGCCAGCAGCGCCAAGACAGTTGCAAACATTCAGTACTTC. Residues: CASSAKTVANIQYF.